One and the same sample provided the 26 T cell receptor beta chains below, sequenced in a study of T cell clonotyping in hematopoietic cell transplantation (dated by TCRdb to 2020 to 2022). The time point label, as the study defines it: recipient sample about 28 days before transplant, after cytoreduction. The protocol used for the library was the immunoSEQ multiplex PCR assay. TCRdb's version of the immuneACCESS table is confined to in-frame rearrangements and falls short of the full clone set. An unresolved V gene accounts for under half of the shortfall where checked; the remainder is of unknown origin. The table for this sample lists approximately 26,000 clones; about 79% of them were counted only once. The ten top clones hold more than 20% of the sample. The sequencing here drew on peripheral blood mononuclear cells, taken before stem cell transplant. All receptors come from a woman aged 55 to 70 with acute myeloid leukemia. Some clones in this sample may be carry-over from other donors' samples.

The gene calls are TRBV5-1 and TRBJ2-7, with 8 bases matching TRBD2. The CDR3 is made up of 14 amino acids. J was trimmed by 6 bases and V by 0 bases; bases with no gene match: 5. Germline CDR1 and CDR2: SGHRS and YFSETQ. CDR3 nucleotides: TGCGCCAGCAGCTTGGAAGCGGGGGTCGGCGAGCAGTACTTC. Translation gives CASSLEAGVGEQYF.

The chain is built from TRBV4-3 and TRBJ2-2; 7 positions agree with TRBD2. Germline trimming cut 6 bases from V and 0 bases from J; bases unmatched to any gene: 1. From germline, CDR1 is LGHNA and CDR2 YSLEER. This CDR3 has 14 residues. CDR3: CASRGGANTGELFF. The CDR3 DNA follows: TGCGCCAGCAGGGGGGGGGCGAACACCGGGGAGCTGTTTTTT.

DNA for the CDR3: TGTGCCAGCAGACCCGGGACTAGCGGCACAGATACGCAGTATTTT. Protein sequence: CASRPGTSGTDTQYF. The rearrangement uses TRBV28 and TRBJ2-3, with 10 bases that match TRBD2. The CDR3 consists of 15 residues. The germline gives CDR1 MDHEN, CDR2 SYDVKM. V trimming: 6 bases; J trimming: 1 base; junction bases outside the gene matches: 4.

The genes are TRBV11-1 and TRBJ2-4; D call uncertain. Per the germline V gene, CDR1 is SGHAT and CDR2 is FQDESV (reference sequence). Trimming cost V 1 base and J 2 bases, with 12 bases left between them. CDR3 length: 16 amino acids. CDR3 amino acids: CASSLDGTRTKNIQYF. The CDR3 DNA sequence: TGTGCCAGCAGCTTAGACGGAACGCGGACCAAAAACATTCAGTACTTC.

J is TRBJ2-7 and V is TRBV27; TRBD2 might be the D (6 bases). The CDR3 spans 14 residues. Germline CDR1 and CDR2: MNHEY and SMNVEV (reference sequence). Trimming left V 4 bases short and J 2 bases short, with 12 bases between. The CDR3, as DNA: TGTGCCAGCAGTTCCCTTTGGGGGGCCTACGAGCAGTACTTC. Protein product: CASSSLWGAYEQYF.

The V gene is TRBV19, the J gene TRBJ1-1; the D is unclear. CDR3 length: 16 amino acids. V gave up 3 bases and J gave up 1 base, with 15 bases separating them. Looked up from germline, CDR1 is LNHDA and CDR2 is SQIVND (reference sequence). DNA of the CDR3: TGTGCCAGTAGTATTACAGCCCGTCTAGGGAACACTGAAGCTTTCTTT. Its protein is CASSITARLGNTEAFF. Supplemented by reference TRBV19 and TRBJ1-1, the full variable domain reads DGGITQSPKYLFRKEGQNVTLSCEQNLNHDAMYWYRQDPGQGLRLIYYSQIVNDFQKGDIAEGYSVSREKKESFPLTVTSAQKNPTAFYLCASSITARLGNTEAFFGQGTRLTVV.

The V call is TRBV4-1, the J call TRBJ1-4, with TRBD1 matching over 9 bases. There are 14 residues in the CDR3. V gave up 6 bases and J gave up 4 bases; unmatched junction bases: 3. Germline V gene lookup returns CDR1 MGHRA and CDR2 YSYEKL. The CDR3 loop reads CASRPTGGNEKLFF. In DNA form, the CDR3 reads TGCGCCAGCAGACCGACAGGGGGTAATGAAAAACTGTTTTTT.

The V gene is TRBV29-1, the J gene TRBJ1-1; D is perhaps TRBD1 (6 bases). The germline V gene encodes CDR1 SQVTM and CDR2 ANQGSEA. CDR3 size: 12 residues. Trimming took 7 bases from V and 0 from J, leaving 9 bases between them. The CDR3 region is CSADRLNTEAFF. The CDR3 DNA follows: TGCAGCGCGGACAGACTGAACACTGAAGCTTTCTTT.

V and J are TRBV5-4 and TRBJ2-7; D remains ambiguous. This CDR3 is 12 amino acids long. Trimming cost V 6 bases and J 3 bases, with 10 bases left between them. The V gene's germline CDR1 is SGHNT and CDR2 YYREEE (reference sequence). This chain's CDR3 is CASTVDGYEQYF. In nucleotides, the CDR3 is TGTGCCAGCACCGTTGACGGCTACGAGCAGTACTTC.

The rearrangement joins TRBV4-3 to TRBJ1-4; 10 bases map to TRBD1. J lost 7 bases, V lost 0 bases, and 5 bases had no gene match. The CDR3 is 16 amino acids. The germline gives CDR1 LGHNA, CDR2 YSLEER. The CDR3 spells CASSQDAGTGAEKLFF. DNA of the CDR3: TGCGCCAGCAGCCAAGACGCAGGGACAGGGGCTGAAAAACTGTTTTTT.

CDR3 DNA: TGTGCCAGCAGCGTCGGAGCTAACACTGAAGCTTTCTTT. Protein sequence: CASSVGANTEAFF. V and J are TRBV9 and TRBJ1-1, with D unresolved. The germline gives CDR1 SGDLS, CDR2 YYNGEE. V was clipped by 2 bases and J by 2 bases, with 7 bases between them. The CDR3 sequence is 13 residues long.

The rearrangement links TRBV4-1 to TRBJ2-7; unclear D gene. There are 14 residues in the CDR3. Germline loops: CDR1 MGHRA, CDR2 YSYEKL. V lost 1 base, J lost 2 bases, and 9 bases lay in between. CDR3 bases: TGCGCCAGCAGCCAAGTCGACCGTCCCTACGAGCAGTACTTC. It yields the protein CASSQVDRPYEQYF.

The CDR3 bases are TGTGCCAGCAGTCCGCGACAGGGGAATTCACCCCTCCACTTT. It is translated as CASSPRQGNSPLHF. V usage is TRBV27 and J usage is TRBJ1-6, with 8 bases aligning to TRBD1. This CDR3 region has 14 residues. Trimming removed 5 bases from V and 7 bases from J; junction bases left unmatched: 4. Per germline, CDR1 MNHEY and CDR2 SMNVEV (reference sequence).

This sequence joins TRBV4-1 and TRBJ2-7, with TRBD2 matching 8 bases. The CDR3 covers 15 residues. Germline CDR1 reads MGHRA; CDR2 reads YSYEKL. The J segment lost 2 bases and the V segment lost 0 bases, leaving 3 bases of the junction unmatched. In DNA form, the CDR3 reads TGCGCCAGCAGCCAAGAGGGACTAGGTCCCTACGAGCAGTACTTC. This sequence encodes CASSQEGLGPYEQYF.

Turning to this clone: A junction boundary mismatches the germline segment, possibly from a read error. The chain employs TRBV2 and TRBJ2-2; 10 nucleotides match TRBD1. This CDR3 comprises 16 residues. Germline lookup yields CDR1 SNHLY and CDR2 FYNNEI. The CDR3 DNA sequence: TGTGCCAGCAGGGGGGACAGGGGTTGGAACGCCGGGGAGCTGTTTTTT. This sequence encodes CASRGDRGWNAGELFF.

CDR3: CASSLVASYEQYF. For the CDR3, the DNA is TGTGCCAGCAGCTTGGTAGCCTCCTACGAGCAGTACTTC. The chain links TRBV5-6 to TRBJ2-7, with D hard to call. Germline loops: CDR1 SGHDT, CDR2 YYEEEE. The CDR3 has 13 residues. V was pared by 0 bases and J by 0 bases, with 4 bases between.

The chain uses TRBV5-1 and TRBJ2-5; 10 bases line up with TRBD1. CDR1 and CDR2 from the germline V gene are SGHRS and YFSETQ. The length of the CDR3 is 16 residues. Germline trimming cut 0 bases from V and 4 bases from J; bases unmatched to any gene: 6. CDR3 loop: CASSLEGQGRAETQYF. The CDR3 DNA reads as TGCGCCAGCAGCTTGGAGGGACAGGGGAGAGCAGAGACCCAGTACTTC.

This chain links TRBV4-3 with TRBJ2-3, with 11 bases fitting TRBD2. In germline, CDR1 is LGHNA, CDR2 YSLEER. Trimming removed 0 bases from V and 3 bases from J; junction bases left unmatched: 14. CDR3 size: 20 residues. Written as DNA, the CDR3 is TGCGCCAGCAGCCAAGACCTTACTAGCGGGGGCCTACTTAGGACAGATACGCAGTATTTT. Encoded protein: CASSQDLTSGGLLRTDTQYF.

The chain couples TRBV27 to TRBJ1-1; possibly TRBD1 for D (5 bases). Germline V CDR1 and CDR2: MNHEY, SMNVEV (reference sequence). With 9 bases removed from V and 3 bases from J, the gap between germline ends came to 14 bases. The CDR3 covers 13 residues. The CDR3 region has the DNA TGTGCCAGTGCCTCAGGGATTTACACTGAAGCTTTCTTT. Protein product: CASASGIYTEAFF.

The J gene is TRBJ2-2, the V gene TRBV11-2, with 9 bases fitting TRBD2. The length of the CDR3 is 14 residues. J gave up 7 bases and V 5 bases, and 5 bases lay outside the gene matches. Germline-derived CDR1 and CDR2 are SGHAT and FQNNGV. DNA for the CDR3: TGTGCCAGCAGCCTTAGCGGGGGTAGCGGGGAGCTGTTTTTT. Protein sequence: CASSLSGGSGELFF.

This rearrangement joins TRBV5-1 to TRBJ2-5; D is possibly TRBD1 (6 bases). V was clipped by 4 bases and J by 5 bases, with 15 bases between them. The CDR3 is made up of 14 amino acids. CDR1 is SGHRS and CDR2 is YFSETQ in the germline V gene. Here the CDR3 reads CASSIQQGWETQYF. CDR3 nucleotide sequence: TGCGCCAGCAGCATACAACAGGGCTGGGAGACCCAGTACTTC.

This clone has a single count. V gene TRBV7-3 combines with J gene TRBJ1-2, with TRBD1 as a possible D gene (5 bases). Trimming cost V 5 bases and J 8 bases, with 24 bases left between them. The CDR3 is 16 amino acids. CDR1 and CDR2 (germline): SGHTA, FQGTGA. CDR3 protein: CASSPTSPGEVWGYTF. CDR3 coding DNA: TGTGCCAGCAGCCCCACCAGTCCGGGGGAGGTATGGGGCTACACCTTC.

The chain recombines TRBV5-4 with TRBJ1-2; no firm D call. This CDR3 spans 13 amino acids. V lost 0 bases and J 8 bases, leaving 11 bases between the germline ends. Germline V gene sequence: CDR1 SGHNT, CDR2 YYREEE (reference sequence). The CDR3 region is CASSLGREPGYTF. The CDR3 nucleotides are TGTGCCAGCAGCTTGGGAAGGGAGCCGGGCTACACCTTC.

The chain has TRBV27 and TRBJ2-3; TRBD1 matches 7 bases. The junction had 11 bases not matched to a gene; V was cut back by 5 bases and J by 3 bases. From germline, CDR1 is MNHEY and CDR2 SMNVEV (reference sequence). The CDR3 spans 16 residues. In DNA form, the CDR3 reads TGTGCCAGCAGTCCCTTCCGGGACAGACTAACAGATACGCAGTATTTT. It specifies CASSPFRDRLTDTQYF.

This chain uses TRBV19 with TRBJ1-1, with no clear D. The length of the CDR3 is 12 residues. CDR1 is LNHDA and CDR2 is SQIVND in the germline V gene (reference sequence). The V end was cut by 5 bases, the J end by 0 bases, with 4 bases between. Written as DNA, the CDR3 is TGTGCCAGTAGTCAAATGAACACTGAAGCTTTCTTT. This gives the protein CASSQMNTEAFF. Full variable domain (remainder filled in from reference TRBV19 and TRBJ1-1): DGGITQSPKYLFRKEGQNVTLSCEQNLNHDAMYWYRQDPGQGLRLIYYSQIVNDFQKGDIAEGYSVSREKKESFPLTVTSAQKNPTAFYLCASSQMNTEAFFGQGTRLTVV.

The chain is built from TRBV11-3 and TRBJ1-4, with D possibly being TRBD1 (6 bases). The CDR3 consists of 15 residues. Per the germline V gene, CDR1 is SGHNT and CDR2 is YENEEA. Trimming removed 2 bases at V and 5 bases at J, with 12 bases between. The DNA for the CDR3 is TGTGCCAGCAGCTTAACAGGGTTCGGAAATGAAAAACTGTTTTTT. Amino acids: CASSLTGFGNEKLFF.